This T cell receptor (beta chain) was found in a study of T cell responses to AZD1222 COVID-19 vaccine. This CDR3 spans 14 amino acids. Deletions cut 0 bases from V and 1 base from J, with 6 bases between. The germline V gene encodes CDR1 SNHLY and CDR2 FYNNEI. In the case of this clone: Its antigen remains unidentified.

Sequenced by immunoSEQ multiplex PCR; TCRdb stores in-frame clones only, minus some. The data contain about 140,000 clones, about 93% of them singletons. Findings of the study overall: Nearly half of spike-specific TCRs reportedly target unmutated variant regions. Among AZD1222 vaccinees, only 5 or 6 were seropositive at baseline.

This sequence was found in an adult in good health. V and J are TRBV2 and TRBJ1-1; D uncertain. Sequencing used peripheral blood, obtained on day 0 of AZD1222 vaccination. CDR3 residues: CASSEAEANTEAFF. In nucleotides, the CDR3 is TGTGCCAGCAGTGAAGCAGAGGCGAACACTGAAGCTTTCTTT.